Listed here is a single T cell receptor (beta chain). No antigen is known for it. The data belong to a study of T-cell memory formation after mild COVID-19. Study context: TCR clusters were mostly donor specific.

The authors produced TCR alpha and TCR beta cDNA libraries with sample barcodes and UMIs by 5'RACE using constant-segment primers. TCRdb redid the calling of the 5' RACE reads with MiXCR, one entry per CDR3 protein. The table includes 350,000 to 500,000 distinct CDR3 sequences, 23% detected once. Study-wide points: Day 15 to 85 contracting clones showed balanced CD4/CD8; later expanders leaned CD4+. The study detected some responding clones in pre-infection memory, suggesting cross-reactive memory joined.

The receptor's source is an adult woman who had mild COVID-19 (a few samples of this study predate the infection). Cell type and time point are not known. The material sequenced was PBMCs or a T cell subset sorted from them (not recorded which).

CDR3 residues: CASSTLPGQSYEQYF. CDR3 DNA sequence: TGTGCCAGCAGTACCCTTCCGGGACAGAGCTACGAGCAGTACTTC. The chain couples TRBV9 to TRBJ2-7; 7 nucleotides agree with TRBD1. There are 15 residues in the CDR3. V dropped 5 bases and J dropped 3; count of bases not matched to a gene: 11. Looked up from germline, CDR1 is SGDLS and CDR2 is YYNGEE.